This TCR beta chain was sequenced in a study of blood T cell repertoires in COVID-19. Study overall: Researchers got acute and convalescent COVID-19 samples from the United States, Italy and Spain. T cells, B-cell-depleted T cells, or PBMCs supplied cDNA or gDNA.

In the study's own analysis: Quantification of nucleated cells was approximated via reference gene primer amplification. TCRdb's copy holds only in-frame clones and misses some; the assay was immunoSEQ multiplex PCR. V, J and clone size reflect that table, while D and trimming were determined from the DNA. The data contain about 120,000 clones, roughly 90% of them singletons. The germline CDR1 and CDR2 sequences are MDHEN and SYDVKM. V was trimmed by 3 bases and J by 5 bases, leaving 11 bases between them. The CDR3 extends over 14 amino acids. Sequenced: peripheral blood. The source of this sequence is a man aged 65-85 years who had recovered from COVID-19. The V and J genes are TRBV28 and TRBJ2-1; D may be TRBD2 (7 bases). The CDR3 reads CASSLGGRDNEQFF. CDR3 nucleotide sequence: TGTGCCAGCAGTTTGGGGGGGCGCGACAATGAGCAGTTCTTC.